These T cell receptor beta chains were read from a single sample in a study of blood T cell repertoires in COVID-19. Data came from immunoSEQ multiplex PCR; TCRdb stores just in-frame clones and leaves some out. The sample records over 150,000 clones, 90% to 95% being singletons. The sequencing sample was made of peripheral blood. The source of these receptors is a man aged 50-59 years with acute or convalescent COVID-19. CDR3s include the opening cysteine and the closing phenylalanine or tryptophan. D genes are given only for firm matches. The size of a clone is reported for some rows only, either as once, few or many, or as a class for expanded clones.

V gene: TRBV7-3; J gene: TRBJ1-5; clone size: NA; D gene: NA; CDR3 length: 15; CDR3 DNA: TGTGCCAGCAGCTTGGCGGGGGGGAGCAATCAGCCCCAGCATTTT; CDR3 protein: CASSLAGGSNQPQHF
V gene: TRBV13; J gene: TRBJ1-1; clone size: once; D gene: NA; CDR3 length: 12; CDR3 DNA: TGTGCCAGCAGCTTCCAGAACACTGAAGCTTTCTTT; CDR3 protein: CASSFQNTEAFF
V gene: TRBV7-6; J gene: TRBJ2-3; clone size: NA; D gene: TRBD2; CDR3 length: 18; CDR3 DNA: TGTGCCAGCAGCTTAGGACCCTTTAGCGGGGGGGCCACAGATACGCAGTATTTT; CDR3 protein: CASSLGPFSGGATDTQYF
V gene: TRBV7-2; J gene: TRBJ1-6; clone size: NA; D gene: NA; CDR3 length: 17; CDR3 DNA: TGTGCCAGCAGCTGGGTGGGGGGGAGCTCCTATAATTCACCCCTCCACTTT; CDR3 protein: CASSWVGGSSYNSPLHF
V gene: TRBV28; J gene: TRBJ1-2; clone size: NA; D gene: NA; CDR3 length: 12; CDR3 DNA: TGTGCCAGCAGTTTGGAGAACTATGGCTACACCTTC; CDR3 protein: CASSLENYGYTF
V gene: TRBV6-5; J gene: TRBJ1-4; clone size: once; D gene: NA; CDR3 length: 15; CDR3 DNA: TGTGCCAGCAGTTACTTCGGGGGGCCAAATGAAAAACTGTTTTTT; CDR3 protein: CASSYFGGPNEKLFF
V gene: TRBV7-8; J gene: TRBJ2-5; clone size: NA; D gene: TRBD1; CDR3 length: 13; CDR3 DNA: TGTGCCAGCAGCCAGGGACAGTTGGAGACCCAGTACTTC; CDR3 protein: CASSQGQLETQYF
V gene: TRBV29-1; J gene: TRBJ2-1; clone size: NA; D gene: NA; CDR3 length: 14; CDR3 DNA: TGCAGCGTTGATAGAATAGTGGGAGGTAATGAGCAGTTCTTC; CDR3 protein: CSVDRIVGGNEQFF
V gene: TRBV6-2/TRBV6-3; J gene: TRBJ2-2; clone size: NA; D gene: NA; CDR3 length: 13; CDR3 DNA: TGTGCCAGCAGTTATATCAACACCGGGGAGCTGTTTTTT; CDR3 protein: CASSYINTGELFF
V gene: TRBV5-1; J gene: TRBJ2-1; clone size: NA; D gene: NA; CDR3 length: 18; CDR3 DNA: TGCGCCAGCAGCAGTTCTTACAATAGGGGACTTGCCTACAATGAGCAGTTCTTC; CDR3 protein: CASSSSYNRGLAYNEQFF
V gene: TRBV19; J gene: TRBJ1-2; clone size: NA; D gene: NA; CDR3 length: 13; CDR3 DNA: TGTGCCAGTAGTATAGGAGGAGAAAATGGCTACACCTTC; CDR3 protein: CASSIGGENGYTF
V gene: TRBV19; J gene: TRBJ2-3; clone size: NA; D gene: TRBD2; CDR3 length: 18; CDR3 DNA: TGTGCCAGTAGTCGGTGGGCTAGCGGGGGAAATCCCACAGATACGCAGTATTTT; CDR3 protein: CASSRWASGGNPTDTQYF
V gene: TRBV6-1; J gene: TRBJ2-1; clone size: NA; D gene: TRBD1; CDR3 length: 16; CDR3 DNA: TGTGCCAGCAGTGACCTAGGACAGGGGGTGAACAATGAGCAGTTCTTC; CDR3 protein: CASSDLGQGVNNEQFF